Listed below are T cell receptor beta chains from one sample, sequenced in a study of T cell responses to AZD1222 COVID-19 vaccine. Libraries were prepared by immunoSEQ multiplex PCR; TCRdb keeps only in-frame clonotypes and omits some of them. The sample carries about 130,000 clones, 85% to 95% recorded once. The source material was peripheral blood, sampled on day 0 of AZD1222 vaccination. The receptor source for this set is an adult in good health. Both conserved end residues are part of each CDR3. The D gene is left open where the match is weak. Part of the rows lack a size; the others show once, few, many or a class for expanded clones.

TGTGCCAGCAGCTTCGGTCCGGGACAGGGGATTGAAAAACTGTTTTTT,CASSFGPGQGIEKLFF,TRBD1,TRBJ1-4,TRBV7-9,.
TGTGCCAGCAGTCCACGACATCCGCGCCTCTATGGCTACACCTTC,CASSPRHPRLYGYTF,.,TRBJ1-2,TRBV27,few
TGTGCCTGGAGCGGATCCGGCTATGGCTACACCTTC,CAWSGSGYGYTF,.,TRBJ1-2,TRBV30,once
TGTGCCAGCAGCCAACCCTTAAAGGGGGAGCAATATGGCTACACCTTC,CASSQPLKGEQYGYTF,.,TRBJ1-2,TRBV3-1/TRBV3-2,.
TGCAGTGCCCTCGGTGAGACCCAGTACTTC,CSALGETQYF,.,TRBJ2-5,TRBV20-1,.
TGCGCCAGCAGCTTGGGGAACCGGCAGGGAGGACATGGCTACACCTTC,CASSLGNRQGGHGYTF,.,TRBJ1-2,TRBV5-1,.
TGTGCCAGCAGTGATCATGACGCCATGGGAGGCTACACCTTC,CASSDHDAMGGYTF,.,TRBJ1-2,TRBV2,.
TGTGCCACCAGTGGAGCCCCAGGGGGCGAGTCTGGCTATGGCTACACCTTC,CATSGAPGGESGYGYTF,TRBD1,TRBJ1-2,TRBV24-1,.
TGTGCCAGCAGAGAAATTGACCCCGGGGAGCTGTTTTTT,CASREIDPGELFF,.,TRBJ2-2,TRBV6-6,once
TGTGCCAGCAGTTACAATGCAGAATCCTACGAGCAGTACTTC,CASSYNAESYEQYF,.,TRBJ2-7,TRBV6-5,few
TGTGCCTGGAGTCTTACAGGGGGCGGCTCGGCTTTCTTT,CAWSLTGGGSAFF,TRBD1,TRBJ1-1,TRBV30,.
TGTGCCAGCAGCATAATGAGGCCCAATCGGGGGCTGCCGACAGTGTACCAAGAGACCCAGTACTTC,CASSIMRPNRGLPTVYQETQYF,.,TRBJ2-5,TRBV21-1,.
TGTGCCAGCAGCTTCAAAGGGGGGTCTAACTATGGCTACACCTTC,CASSFKGGSNYGYTF,.,TRBJ1-2,TRBV13,.
TGCGCCAGCAGTGAACGGGTCCTGAACACTGAAGCTTTCTTT,CASSERVLNTEAFF,.,TRBJ1-1,TRBV10-1,.
TGTGCCAGCAGCCCGGGACAGGCAACCTACGAGCAGTACTTC,CASSPGQATYEQYF,TRBD1,TRBJ2-7,TRBV2,.
TGTGCCAGCAGCGCCCTATCACCGACAGGGTTCCACGAGCAGTACTTC,CASSALSPTGFHEQYF,TRBD1,TRBJ2-7,TRBV9,.
TGTGCCAGCAGTATGGGAGGGGGACGCGGTAATGAAAAACTGTTTTTT,CASSMGGGRGNEKLFF,.,TRBJ1-4,TRBV6-6,.
TGTGCCAGCAGCTTGTGGGACGAGAGGGCTAATGAAAAACTGTTTTTT,CASSLWDERANEKLFF,.,TRBJ1-4,TRBV5-5,.
TGTGCCTGGAGTGTACGAGGCGGGGGGGACTACGAGCAGTACTTC,CAWSVRGGGDYEQYF,TRBD2,TRBJ2-7,TRBV30,.
TGTGCCAGCTCACCGTCACCTACCTCGAACACTGAAGCTTTCTTT,CASSPSPTSNTEAFF,.,TRBJ1-1,TRBV18,.
TGTGCCAGCAGACCCTTAACAGGGTTTGGCTCTGGAAACACCATATATTTT,CASRPLTGFGSGNTIYF,.,TRBJ1-3,TRBV27,once
TGCGCCAGCAGCTTGGGGCCGAACACCGGGGAGCTGTTTTTT,CASSLGPNTGELFF,.,TRBJ2-2,TRBV5-1,.
TGTGCCAGCAGCTGGGGGTATCTAGACACTGAAGCTTTCTTT,CASSWGYLDTEAFF,.,TRBJ1-1,TRBV5-6,.
TGTGCCAGCAGTTTAAAGGGACAGTCGTATTTAGCCTATGGCTACACCTTC,CASSLKGQSYLAYGYTF,TRBD1,TRBJ1-2,TRBV27,.
TGTGCCAGCAGTCCCCATAATGAAAAACTGTTTTTT,CASSPHNEKLFF,.,TRBJ1-4,TRBV12-3/TRBV12-4,.
TGTGCCAGCAGCCGAGGAGATCGGCAGCCCCAGCATTTT,CASSRGDRQPQHF,.,TRBJ1-5,TRBV11-2,.
TGTGCCAGCAGTTACTCTGGGGTGAGGCCTGAAGCTTTCTTT,CASSYSGVRPEAFF,.,TRBJ1-1,TRBV6-5,.
TGCGCCAGCCAGGTTGGGGCGGGGAGAGAAGGCACTGAAGCTTTCTTT,CASQVGAGREGTEAFF,.,TRBJ1-1,TRBV5-1,.
TGTGCCAGTAGTAACCAGGGACAGTATAATGAAAAACTGTTTTTT,CASSNQGQYNEKLFF,TRBD1,TRBJ1-4,TRBV19,.
TGTGCCAGCAGCTCCCCGCGGCAGTGGAACACTGAAGCTTTCTTT,CASSSPRQWNTEAFF,.,TRBJ1-1,TRBV6-5,.
TGTGCCAGCAGCTTTGGGCCGGGACAGAAAGAGATAAACACCGGGGAGCTGTTTTTT,CASSFGPGQKEINTGELFF,TRBD1,TRBJ2-2,TRBV7-7,.
TGTGCCAGCAGCCAAGAAACCCGGGTGCGTTACCAGGGGGCTTTCTTT,CASSQETRVRYQGAFF,.,TRBJ1-1,TRBV14,.
TGTGCCAGCAGCCCGGGACAGCTTGACGGCGGGGAGCTGTTTTTT,CASSPGQLDGGELFF,TRBD1,TRBJ2-2,TRBV11-3,once
TGTGCCATCCAGGAGGTGGGGTACTTGCAAGAGACCCAGTACTTC,CAIQEVGYLQETQYF,.,TRBJ2-5,TRBV6-5,.
TGTGCCAGCAGCCAAGCACAGGGGACCGGCACCATATATTTT,CASSQAQGTGTIYF,TRBD1,TRBJ1-3,TRBV3-1/TRBV3-2,once
TGTGCCAGCAGTTATTCTCAACAGGTTTTCTACGAGCAGTACTTC,CASSYSQQVFYEQYF,.,TRBJ2-7,TRBV6-5,.